This T cell receptor beta chain was identified during a study of T-cell reconstitution after alpha-beta-depleted transplantation in children. The CDR3 runs to 13 residues. Germline V gives CDR1 MNHNS, CDR2 SASEGT. V lost 7 bases and J lost 5, with 14 bases in between. Remarks on this clonotype: No antigen is known for it.

Study results and limitations: The authors attributed T-cell counts and diversity one year after transplant mostly to newly produced T cells. Several hundred graft clones that had expanded were reportedly the source of alpha-beta T cells about two months after transplant. Surviving thymic progenitors and recipient T cells were the source of high TCRbeta diversity at day 60 in some patients.

As it was prepared, the TCRbeta library received unique molecular identifiers. TCRdb reanalysed the PCR reads using MiXCR and keeps one entry per CDR3 protein. The repertoire holds about 98,000 distinct CDR3 sequences, around 22% seen once, with around 21% in the top ten. This clonotype was obtained from a boy aged 2-9 years with acute lymphoblastic leukemia, due to receive a stem cell transplant. Material: PBMCs, obtained before TCRalphabeta/CD19-depleted stem cell transplant. The V call is TRBV6-1, the J call TRBJ2-5, with D unresolved. CDR3 sequence: CASIARPRETQYF. Here the CDR3 DNA reads TGTGCCAGCATTGCCAGGCCAAGGGAGACCCAGTACTTC.